The 16 T cell receptor beta chains given below trace back to one sample, sequenced in a study of T cell repertoires in cytomegalovirus infection. TCRdb passed the reads through MiXCR, listing each CDR3 protein once. Counted here are 640,000 or so distinct CDR3 sequences, about 30% occurring once; the ten biggest clones make up roughly 18%. The antigens these receptors bind are not known. This material consisted of cultured PBMCs, taken from culture after CMV antigen stimulation. These receptors came from a human donor in good health (CMV status not recorded). Some clones in this sample may be carry-over from other donors' samples.

This chain joins TRBV19 and TRBJ2-1, with 8 bases aligning to TRBD1. The germline CDR1 and CDR2 sequences are LNHDA and SQIVND (reference sequence). With V trimmed by 5 bases and J by 1 base, 16 bases remained unmatched. The CDR3 covers 19 residues. CDR3 loop: CASSLWSPTGGRSYNEQFF. The CDR3 DNA is TGTGCCAGTAGTTTGTGGTCCCCCACAGGGGGAAGGTCCTACAATGAGCAGTTCTTC.

The gene calls are TRBV7-9 and TRBJ2-1; unclear D gene. Trimming stripped 0 bases from V and 9 bases from J, with 9 bases between. CDR1 is SEHNR and CDR2 is FQNEAQ in the germline V gene (reference sequence). The CDR3 is 13 residues long. CDR3 nucleotide sequence: TGTGCCAGCAGCTTAGCTCTCCTAACTGAGCAGTTCTTC. Amino acid sequence: CASSLALLTEQFF.

This chain connects TRBV19 to TRBJ1-1; 10 nucleotides align to TRBD1. The junction had 8 bases not matched to a gene; V was cut back by 7 bases and J by 3 bases. The CDR3 is made up of 15 amino acids. Germline V gene sequence: CDR1 LNHDA, CDR2 SQIVND (reference sequence). The CDR3 region has the DNA TGTGCCAGTACGGACAGGGGGTTTGAATACACTGAAGCTTTCTTT. As protein: CASTDRGFEYTEAFF.

The chain links TRBV11-2 to TRBJ2-7, with D hard to call. Trimming removed 0 bases from V and 0 bases from J, with 6 bases in between. CDR1 and CDR2 (germline): SGHAT, FQNNGV. CDR3 length: 14 amino acids. The CDR3 sequence is CASSLDSPSYEQYF. CDR3 nucleotides: TGTGCCAGCAGCTTAGATTCTCCCTCCTACGAGCAGTACTTC. Full variable domain (missing parts from reference TRBV11-2 and TRBJ2-7): EAGVAQSPRYKIIEKRQSVAFWCNPISGHATLYWYQQILGQGPKLLIQFQNNGVVDDSQLPKDRFSAERLKGVDSTLKIQPAKLEDSAVYLCASSLDSPSYEQYFGPGTRLTVT.

V gene TRBV27 combines with J gene TRBJ1-6; the match to TRBD1 covers 7 bases. The ends lost 7 bases at V and 4 bases at J; junction bases unmatched: 13. Germline V lookup: CDR1 MNHEY, CDR2 SMNVEV (reference sequence). This CDR3 contains 17 residues. CDR3 bases: TGTGCCAGCACCCTCTTTGGGGCAGGGGGTTATAATTCACCCCTCCACTTT. Protein: CASTLFGAGGYNSPLHF.

This clonotype was recorded a few times. The chain is built from TRBV12-3 or TRBV12-4 and TRBJ1-2, with D tentatively TRBD1 (5 bases). V lost 3 bases to trimming and J lost 8 bases, with 16 bases between them. This CDR3 is built from 14 residues. The chain's CDR3 is CASSFRQTPGGYTF. CDR3 coding DNA: TGTGCCAGCAGTTTCCGACAGACCCCAGGGGGCTACACCTTC.

In its sample, this clonotype was seen many times. The chain is built from TRBV7-2 and TRBJ2-3; 10 nucleotides align to TRBD2. V was clipped by 0 bases and J by 0 bases; unmatched bases: 6. Germline values: CDR1 SGHTA, CDR2 FQGNSA. The CDR3 is made up of 18 amino acids. CDR3 sequence reads: CASSLAFRTSGSTDTQYF. In nucleotides, the CDR3 is TGTGCCAGCAGCTTAGCCTTCCGGACTAGCGGAAGCACAGATACGCAGTATTTT. Drawing the rest from reference TRBV7-2 and TRBJ2-3, the complete variable domain is GAGVSQSPSNKVTEKGKDVELRCDPISGHTALYWYRQSLGQGLEFLIYFQGNSAPDKSGLPSDRFSAERTGGSVSTLTIQRTQQEDSAVYLCASSLAFRTSGSTDTQYFGPGTRLTVL.

This clonotype was seen more than once but under ten times. The V and J genes are TRBV7-2 and TRBJ2-5; D perhaps matches TRBD2 (5 bases). CDR1 is SGHTA and CDR2 is FQGNSA in the germline V gene. The CDR3 is 15 residues long. Trimming cost V 1 base and J 0 bases, with 9 bases left between them. CDR3 in amino acids: CASSLVIGDQETQYF. The CDR3 DNA reads as TGTGCCAGCAGCTTAGTAATCGGGGACCAAGAGACCCAGTACTTC. The full variable domain, rest sourced from reference TRBV7-2 and TRBJ2-5, is GAGVSQSPSNKVTEKGKDVELRCDPISGHTALYWYRQSLGQGLEFLIYFQGNSAPDKSGLPSDRFSAERTGGSVSTLTIQRTQQEDSAVYLCASSLVIGDQETQYFGPGTRLLVL.

V and J are TRBV20-1 and TRBJ2-1, with 10 bases identical to TRBD2. With 0 bases clipped from V and 10 bases from J, the junction kept 12 bases outside the gene matches. The CDR3 covers 16 residues. Germline V gene sequence: CDR1 DFQATT, CDR2 SNEGSKA (reference sequence). The CDR3 nucleotides are TGCAGTGCTAGAGATCGTAGGCTAGCGGGGGCGGGGGAGCAGTTCTTC. Protein: CSARDRRLAGAGEQFF.

This chain connects TRBV6-6 to TRBJ2-1; D might be TRBD1 (5 bases). There are 15 residues in the CDR3. Germline V gene data show CDR1 as MNHNY and CDR2 as SVGAGI (reference sequence). The germline V and J ends were trimmed by 5 bases and 0 bases, with 11 bases remaining between them. The CDR3 DNA is TGTGCCAGCAGTACCGCTAGGGGCTCCTACAATGAGCAGTTCTTC. Translated: CASSTARGSYNEQFF.

V usage is TRBV7-2 and J usage is TRBJ2-5; D possibly matches TRBD1 or TRBD2 (5 bases each). V dropped 5 bases and J dropped 10 bases, with 20 bases sitting between them. The CDR3 is 14 residues long. Looked up from germline, CDR1 is SGHTA and CDR2 is FQGNSA. Here the CDR3 reads CASSRSGPIGDQYF. As DNA, the CDR3 is TGTGCCAGCAGCAGGAGCGGACCTATAGGGGACCAGTACTTC. Full variable domain (remainder filled in from reference TRBV7-2 and TRBJ2-5): GAGVSQSPSNKVTEKGKDVELRCDPISGHTALYWYRQSLGQGLEFLIYFQGNSAPDKSGLPSDRFSAERTGGSVSTLTIQRTQQEDSAVYLCASSRSGPIGDQYFGPGTRLLVL.

This chain joins TRBV18 and TRBJ2-4, with D possibly matching TRBD1 (6 bases). V was clipped by 2 bases and J by 5 bases, with 13 bases between them. The CDR3 is 15 residues long. CDR1 and CDR2 from the germline V gene are KGHSH and LQKENI. CDR3: CASSPGQSNQNIQYF. CDR3 coding DNA: TGTGCCAGCTCACCAGGACAGTCGAACCAAAACATTCAGTACTTC.

J is TRBJ1-5 and V is TRBV19; 8 bases line up with TRBD1. This CDR3 contains 15 residues. V shed 9 bases, J shed 5 bases, and the junction held 12 bases outside the gene matches. CDR1 LNHDA and CDR2 SQIVND come from the germline V gene (reference sequence). The CDR3 nucleotides are TGTGCCAGCGCCGGCGGGGCAGGGGGCGATCAGCCCCAGCATTTT. This codes for CASAGGAGGDQPQHF. Full variable domain (rest looked up from reference TRBV19 and TRBJ1-5): DGGITQSPKYLFRKEGQNVTLSCEQNLNHDAMYWYRQDPGQGLRLIYYSQIVNDFQKGDIAEGYSVSREKKESFPLTVTSAQKNPTAFYLCASAGGAGGDQPQHFGDGTRLSIL.

This clonotype has more than one count but fewer than ten. The V gene is TRBV6-5, the J gene TRBJ2-1; no clear D. This CDR3 is built from 15 residues. V dropped 0 bases and J dropped 2 bases, with 8 bases sitting between them. The germline V gene has CDR1 MNHEY and CDR2 SVGAGI. The DNA of the CDR3 is TGTGCCAGCAGTTACTCGTGGCAGACCTACAATGAGCAGTTCTTC. Its translation is CASSYSWQTYNEQFF.

The genes are TRBV12-3 or TRBV12-4 and TRBJ2-7; no clear D. V was shortened by 3 bases and J by 3 bases, with 6 bases between the two germline ends. The CDR3 is 12 residues long. CDR3 residues: CASSFSFYEQYF. CDR3 DNA sequence: TGTGCCAGCAGTTTCTCGTTCTACGAGCAGTACTTC.

The gene calls are TRBV7-9 and TRBJ2-5, with 7 nucleotides matching TRBD2. Germline trimming cut 5 bases from V and 3 bases from J; bases unmatched to any gene: 6. The CDR3 spans 14 residues. Germline values: CDR1 SEHNR, CDR2 FQNEAQ (reference sequence). The CDR3 DNA is TGTGCCAGCAGCGGCAGCGGGGAGAAAGAGACCCAGTACTTC. This codes for CASSGSGEKETQYF.